This section outlines one T cell receptor beta chain sequence together with its context. TCRdb recomputed calls from the 5' RACE reads with MiXCR, one row per CDR3 protein. In the table there are about 460,000 distinct CDR3 sequences, 14% of which are singletons. The germline gives CDR1 SEHNR, CDR2 FQNEAQ (reference sequence). There are 13 residues in the CDR3. V was cut by 3 bases and J by 6 bases, with 11 bases left in between. This specimen belongs to a study of identical twins. These same records also appear under a second study, on yellow fever vaccine responses in identical twins.

The V gene is TRBV7-9, the J gene TRBJ1-1; no clear D. The receptor was derived from a woman aged 18-35 years in good health. The source material was CD4+ T cells sorted from blood. The CDR3 is CASSLGSESEAFF. DNA for the CDR3: TGTGCCAGCAGCTTGGGAAGTGAATCTGAAGCTTTCTTT.